This is a list of T cell receptor beta chains from one sample in a study of shared clonotypes between healthy human individuals. Clones were read by immunoSEQ multiplex PCR, and TCRdb kept only the in-frame ones, dropping some. The sample has approximately 2,000,000 clones, 92% seen once; the top ten hold 0.37%. The sequenced sample consisted of naive CD4+ T cells from PBMCs. The receptors shown here come from a man younger than 30 in good health. Some clones in this sample may be carry-over from other donors' samples. Each CDR3 is given with its conserved first and last residue. D genes are given only for firm matches. Rows give clone size only sometimes, using once, few, many, or a class for an expanded clone.

v_call: TRBV5-8
j_call: TRBJ1-4
clone_size: .
d_call: .
cdr3_nt: TGTGCCACGTCGGACGGCGGTCGTGGGACTAATGAAAAACTGTTTTTT
cdr3_aa: CATSDGGRGTNEKLFF

v_call: TRBV30
j_call: TRBJ2-3
clone_size: .
d_call: .
cdr3_nt: TGTGCCTGGAGTACACTAGCAAGCTCAGATACGCAGTATTTT
cdr3_aa: CAWSTLASSDTQYF

v_call: TRBV27
j_call: TRBJ2-7
clone_size: .
d_call: TRBD2
cdr3_nt: TGTGCCAGCCGAGGACTAGCGGTTACCTACGAGCAGTACTTC
cdr3_aa: CASRGLAVTYEQYF

v_call: TRBV28
j_call: TRBJ2-2
clone_size: .
d_call: .
cdr3_nt: TGTGCCAGCAGTCCCTCTCACAGGGTTACCGGGGAGCTGTTTTTT
cdr3_aa: CASSPSHRVTGELFF

v_call: TRBV11-2
j_call: TRBJ2-1
clone_size: .
d_call: TRBD2
cdr3_nt: TGTGCCAGCAGCTTAAGACTAGCGGGAGATAAGGATGAGCAGTTCTTC
cdr3_aa: CASSLRLAGDKDEQFF

v_call: TRBV19
j_call: TRBJ1-5
clone_size: .
d_call: .
cdr3_nt: TGTGCCAGTAGTACCCGGACGTCTAGTCAGCCCCAGCATTTT
cdr3_aa: CASSTRTSSQPQHF

v_call: TRBV30
j_call: TRBJ1-6
clone_size: .
d_call: .
cdr3_nt: TGTGCCTGGAATATCAGGGCCTATAATTCACCCCTCCACTTT
cdr3_aa: CAWNIRAYNSPLHF

v_call: TRBV18
j_call: TRBJ2-7
clone_size: .
d_call: TRBD1
cdr3_nt: TGTGCCAGCTCCCGTGGACAGGGCTTTGCCTACGAGCAGTACTTC
cdr3_aa: CASSRGQGFAYEQYF

v_call: TRBV6-1
j_call: TRBJ1-3
clone_size: .
d_call: .
cdr3_nt: TGTGCCAGCAGTTTAGACGGCGTCTCTGGAAACACCATATATTTT
cdr3_aa: CASSLDGVSGNTIYF

v_call: TRBV29-1
j_call: TRBJ2-2
clone_size: few
d_call: .
cdr3_nt: TGCAGCGGTTCAAACACCGGGGAGCTGTTTTTT
cdr3_aa: CSGSNTGELFF

v_call: TRBV5-1
j_call: TRBJ2-1
clone_size: .
d_call: TRBD2
cdr3_nt: TGCGCCAGCAGCTTGGCCGGACTAGCGTTGGGCAATGAGCAGTTCTTC
cdr3_aa: CASSLAGLALGNEQFF

v_call: TRBV29-1
j_call: TRBJ1-2
clone_size: .
d_call: TRBD1
cdr3_nt: TGCAGCGCCGGACAGGGGGCGGGCTATGGCTACACCTTC
cdr3_aa: CSAGQGAGYGYTF

v_call: TRBV5-1
j_call: TRBJ2-2
clone_size: .
d_call: .
cdr3_nt: TGCGCCAGCAGGCGGGAAGCGAACACCGGGGAGCTGTTTTTT
cdr3_aa: CASRREANTGELFF

v_call: TRBV23-1
j_call: TRBJ2-7
clone_size: .
d_call: TRBD2
cdr3_nt: TGCGCCAGCAGTCAATCGGAAGCGGGAGTTGCGTCCGAGCAGTACTTC
cdr3_aa: CASSQSEAGVASEQYF

v_call: TRBV5-4
j_call: TRBJ2-2
clone_size: .
d_call: TRBD1
cdr3_nt: TGTGCCAGCACCAAAACAGGGGCCGGGGAGCTGTTTTTT
cdr3_aa: CASTKTGAGELFF

v_call: TRBV7-9
j_call: TRBJ1-2
clone_size: .
d_call: .
cdr3_nt: TGTGCCAGCAGCTTAGAAGGGGCGTATGGCTACACCTTC
cdr3_aa: CASSLEGAYGYTF

v_call: TRBV5-6
j_call: TRBJ1-6
clone_size: .
d_call: .
cdr3_nt: TGTGCCAGCAGCGTGGCGCCCGGGACGGGCTCACCCCTCCACTTT
cdr3_aa: CASSVAPGTGSPLHF

v_call: TRBV7-3
j_call: TRBJ2-3
clone_size: .
d_call: .
cdr3_nt: TGTGCCAGCAGCGACTCTCGGGGCACGTCGGGATCCCCAGATACGCAGTATTTT
cdr3_aa: CASSDSRGTSGSPDTQYF

v_call: TRBV2
j_call: TRBJ2-2
clone_size: .
d_call: TRBD2
cdr3_nt: TGTGCCAGCAGAGAAGCGGGAGTCGTCACCGGGGAGCTGTTTTTT
cdr3_aa: CASREAGVVTGELFF

v_call: TRBV5-1
j_call: TRBJ1-4
clone_size: .
d_call: .
cdr3_nt: TGCGCCAGCAGCGTGGACGGAAATGAAAAACTGTTTTTT
cdr3_aa: CASSVDGNEKLFF

v_call: TRBV5-1
j_call: TRBJ2-5
clone_size: .
d_call: TRBD2
cdr3_nt: TGCGCCAGCAGCTTGGGACTAGCGGGAGTAGAGACCCAGTACTTC
cdr3_aa: CASSLGLAGVETQYF

v_call: TRBV7-9
j_call: TRBJ1-4
clone_size: .
d_call: .
cdr3_nt: TGTGCCAGCAGCTTTGGGAGAGCTAATGAAAAACTGTTTTTT
cdr3_aa: CASSFGRANEKLFF

v_call: TRBV7-8
j_call: TRBJ1-1
clone_size: .
d_call: .
cdr3_nt: TGTGCCAGCAGCCTAACGACAATGACGACCAAGATCTATACTGAAGCTTTCTTT
cdr3_aa: CASSLTTMTTKIYTEAFF

v_call: TRBV5-1
j_call: TRBJ2-4
clone_size: .
d_call: .
cdr3_nt: TGCGCCAGCAGCTTGGCATCGGGAGCCAAAAACATTCAGTACTTC
cdr3_aa: CASSLASGAKNIQYF

v_call: TRBV5-4
j_call: TRBJ2-3
clone_size: .
d_call: .
cdr3_nt: TGTGCCAGCAGCTTGGTACTAGACACAGATACGCAGTATTTT
cdr3_aa: CASSLVLDTDTQYF

v_call: TRBV2
j_call: TRBJ2-5
clone_size: .
d_call: TRBD2
cdr3_nt: TGTGCCAGCACTGGACTAGCGGGAGGTGAAGAGACCCAGTACTTC
cdr3_aa: CASTGLAGGEETQYF

v_call: TRBV5-6
j_call: TRBJ1-5
clone_size: .
d_call: .
cdr3_nt: TGTGCCAGCAGCTTCGCGGGTACTTATCAGCCCCAGCATTTT
cdr3_aa: CASSFAGTYQPQHF

v_call: TRBV5-1
j_call: TRBJ1-1
clone_size: once
d_call: .
cdr3_nt: TGCGCCAGCAGCTCACAGGCGAACACTGAAGCTTTCTTT
cdr3_aa: CASSSQANTEAFF

v_call: TRBV7-9
j_call: TRBJ1-2
clone_size: .
d_call: TRBD1
cdr3_nt: TGTGCCAGCAGTTACCCCCCGGGACAGATTAGCGGCTACACCTTC
cdr3_aa: CASSYPPGQISGYTF

v_call: TRBV28
j_call: TRBJ2-2
clone_size: .
d_call: .
cdr3_nt: TGTGCCAGCAGTTTAGGCCCGACAGATCTAAACACCGGGGAGCTGTTTTTT
cdr3_aa: CASSLGPTDLNTGELFF

v_call: TRBV5-6
j_call: TRBJ2-3
clone_size: .
d_call: .
cdr3_nt: TGTGCCAGCAGCCCAAGGACAGTTAGCACAGATACGCAGTATTTT
cdr3_aa: CASSPRTVSTDTQYF

v_call: TRBV7-2
j_call: TRBJ1-1
clone_size: .
d_call: .
cdr3_nt: TGTGCCAGCAGCTTAACGTGGACGGCTAACACTGAAGCTTTCTTT
cdr3_aa: CASSLTWTANTEAFF

v_call: TRBV5-1
j_call: TRBJ1-1
clone_size: once
d_call: .
cdr3_nt: TGCGCCAGCAGCTCCGTTCCTAGCACTGAAGCTTTCTTT
cdr3_aa: CASSSVPSTEAFF

v_call: TRBV10-3
j_call: TRBJ2-1
clone_size: .
d_call: TRBD2
cdr3_nt: TGTGCCATCAGTGGGGCTAGCGGGGACTACAATGAGCAGTTCTTC
cdr3_aa: CAISGASGDYNEQFF

v_call: TRBV28
j_call: TRBJ2-7
clone_size: .
d_call: TRBD1
cdr3_nt: TGTGCCATCGGGACAGGCGTCCGATACGAGCAGTACTTC
cdr3_aa: CAIGTGVRYEQYF

v_call: TRBV29-1
j_call: TRBJ1-1
clone_size: .
d_call: .
cdr3_nt: TGCAGCGTTGAGGGAGGGGCCATGAACACTGAAGCTTTCTTT
cdr3_aa: CSVEGGAMNTEAFF

v_call: TRBV4-1
j_call: TRBJ1-3
clone_size: .
d_call: TRBD1
cdr3_nt: TGCGCCAGCAGCCCTCAGGGGGCGCCTGGAAACACCATATATTTT
cdr3_aa: CASSPQGAPGNTIYF

v_call: TRBV19
j_call: TRBJ1-4
clone_size: .
d_call: TRBD1
cdr3_nt: TGTGCCAGTAGTCAACCGGGACAGACGATTAATGAAAAACTGTTTTTT
cdr3_aa: CASSQPGQTINEKLFF

v_call: TRBV7-2
j_call: TRBJ2-6
clone_size: .
d_call: .
cdr3_nt: TGTGCCAGCAGCTCACAGGGTCCTGGGGCCAACGTCCTGACTTTC
cdr3_aa: CASSSQGPGANVLTF

v_call: TRBV5-4
j_call: TRBJ2-7
clone_size: .
d_call: TRBD2
cdr3_nt: TGTGCCAGCAGCCCGCCCAACGGACTAGCGGGAGAACGCGAGCAGTACTTC
cdr3_aa: CASSPPNGLAGEREQYF

v_call: TRBV10-2
j_call: TRBJ2-3
clone_size: .
d_call: TRBD1
cdr3_nt: TGCGCCAGCAGGACAGGGAGCACAGATACGCAGTATTTT
cdr3_aa: CASRTGSTDTQYF

v_call: TRBV29-1
j_call: TRBJ1-1
clone_size: few
d_call: .
cdr3_nt: TGCAGCGTTGTAAAACAGACTTTGAACACTGAAGCTTTCTTT
cdr3_aa: CSVVKQTLNTEAFF

v_call: TRBV7-3
j_call: TRBJ2-5
clone_size: .
d_call: TRBD1
cdr3_nt: TGTGCCAGCAGCCGCGGACAGGGAGAGACCCAGTACTTC
cdr3_aa: CASSRGQGETQYF

v_call: TRBV29-1
j_call: TRBJ2-7
clone_size: .
d_call: TRBD2
cdr3_nt: TGCAGCGTTGTGGTCGGTCTAGCGGGAGACGAGCAGTACTTC
cdr3_aa: CSVVVGLAGDEQYF